The subject of this entry is one T cell receptor (beta chain). Original handling: The assay estimated nucleated cells by amplifying reference gene primers. Using immunoSEQ multiplex PCR, the repertoire was profiled, and TCRdb retains in-frame clones only, with some absent. For V, J and clone size, that table is used; D and trimming come from the DNA. The sample gives over 150,000 clones, approximately 90% of which show up once; around 2.1% is in the top ten. This sample was included in a study of blood T cell repertoires in COVID-19. Study background: COVID-19 samples from acute and convalescent phases originated in the United States, Italy and Spain. The analysed material was cDNA or gDNA that came from T cells, B-cell-depleted T cells, or PBMCs.

Germline assignment: CDR1 SGHVS and CDR2 FNYEAQ. The CDR3 contains 15 residues. Unmatched junction bases numbered 2, after V lost 4 bases and J lost 0 bases. Sequenced: peripheral blood. The source is a man aged 18 to 35 with acute or convalescent COVID-19. This sequence joins TRBV7-6 and TRBJ2-3, with 9 bases identical to TRBD1. The CDR3: CASSYGQGSTDTQYF. CDR3 nucleotide sequence: TGTGCCAGCAGCTACGGACAGGGGAGCACAGATACGCAGTATTTT.